This entry lists 30 T cell receptor beta chains sequenced from one sample in a study of T cell repertoires in cytomegalovirus infection. TCRdb reprocessed the reads via MiXCR and lists one record per CDR3 protein. The sample shows over 250,000 distinct CDR3 sequences, 22% of them seen only once. These receptors are not linked to any known antigen. The input for sequencing was cultured PBMCs, taken from culture after CMV antigen stimulation. Receptor source: a human donor in good health (CMV status not recorded). Some clones in this sample may be carry-over from other donors' samples.

Details on this clonotype: A much larger clone lies a single base off, so this may be a read error. V is TRBV7-2 and J is TRBJ2-1; unclear D gene. CDR3 size: 11 residues. Germline assignment: CDR1 SGHTA and CDR2 FQGNSA. CDR3 nucleotides: TGTGCCAACAGCCTCGACTCTGAGCAGTTCTTC. Translating it yields CANSLDSEQFF.

The chain recombines TRBV27 with TRBJ2-1; D perhaps matches TRBD2 (6 bases). The germline V gene encodes CDR1 MNHEY and CDR2 SMNVEV (reference sequence). Trimming cost V 6 bases and J 6 bases, with 12 bases left between them. The CDR3 totals 13 residues. CDR3 residues: CASRPAGSNEQFF. The DNA for the CDR3 is TGTGCCAGCAGACCTGCGGGGAGCAATGAGCAGTTCTTC.

The chain joins TRBV13 to TRBJ1-2; 7 bases line up with TRBD1. The CDR3 extends over 14 amino acids. Germline values: CDR1 PRHDT, CDR2 FYEKMQ (reference sequence). V gave up 5 bases and J gave up 4 bases; unmatched junction bases: 7. The CDR3 sequence is CASSPRGLSYGYTF. The DNA of the CDR3 is TGTGCCAGCAGCCCTAGGGGGCTGAGCTATGGCTACACCTTC.

At least ten counts were recorded for this clonotype. This chain uses TRBV7-9 with TRBJ2-1; D is possibly TRBD1 or TRBD2 (6 bases each). In germline, CDR1 is SEHNR, CDR2 FQNEAQ (reference sequence). This CDR3 region has 18 residues. V was shortened by 9 bases and J by 4 bases, with 28 bases between the two germline ends. This chain's CDR3 is CASYVTGGEASVYNEQFF. The CDR3 nucleotides are TGTGCCAGTTATGTAACCGGGGGCGAAGCGTCTGTATACAATGAGCAGTTCTTC.

The chain employs TRBV7-9 and TRBJ1-6; TRBD1 aligns across 7 bases. CDR1 and CDR2 from the germline V gene are SEHNR and FQNEAQ (reference sequence). V shed 0 bases and J 10 bases; nucleotides not matched to a gene: 3. The CDR3 length is 14 residues. Written as DNA, the CDR3 is TGTGCCAGCAGCTTAGCCTTAGGGGGCTCACCCCTCCACTTT. Its translation is CASSLALGGSPLHF.

There are a few counts of this clonotype. The gene calls are TRBV27 and TRBJ2-2, with TRBD2 as a possible D gene (6 bases). Germline CDR1 MNHEY, CDR2 SMNVEV (reference sequence). Trimming stripped 9 bases from V and 1 base from J, with 12 bases between. The CDR3 covers 14 residues. CDR3 DNA sequence: TGTGCCAGTCTAAGAGCGGGGAACACCGGGGAGCTGTTTTTT. Translating gives CASLRAGNTGELFF.

This clonotype has only a few counts. The chain joins TRBV27 to TRBJ1-3; TRBD1 agrees at 8 bases. CDR3 length equals 15 residues. Germline V gene sequence: CDR1 MNHEY, CDR2 SMNVEV (reference sequence). V gave up 5 bases and J gave up 2 bases; unmatched junction bases: 5. The CDR3 DNA is TGTGCCAGCAGTGCCTACAGGGGGGCTGGAAACACCATATATTTT. It specifies CASSAYRGAGNTIYF.

V gene TRBV29-1 combines with J gene TRBJ2-5; TRBD2 aligns across 7 bases. Germline CDR1 and CDR2: SQVTM and ANQGSEA. Trimming took 7 bases from V and 5 from J; bases not matched to a gene: 7. This CDR3 has 12 amino acids. This chain's CDR3 is CSAKIGGETQYF. The DNA of the CDR3 is TGCAGCGCCAAGATCGGGGGGGAGACCCAGTACTTC.

This clonotype was counted many times. The genes are TRBV7-3 and TRBJ1-1, with a possible D match to TRBD1 (6 bases). Trimming removed 1 base from V and 1 base from J, with 10 bases in between. CDR3 size: 15 residues. Germline CDR1 reads SGHTA; CDR2 reads FQGTGA. In nucleotides, the CDR3 is TGTGCCAGCAGCTTAATGGGGACACCGAACACTGAAGCTTTCTTT. It is translated as CASSLMGTPNTEAFF.

This clonotype has only a few counts. The chain carries TRBV6-1 and TRBJ2-1; D gene uncertain. V was cut by 1 base and J by 9 bases, with 16 bases left in between. Germline V lookup: CDR1 MNHNS, CDR2 SASEGT. This CDR3 spans 15 amino acids. As DNA, the CDR3 is TGTGCCAGCAGTGAAGTGGGAAAGGCCTGGTGTGAGCAGTTCTTC. Residues: CASSEVGKAWCEQFF.

The rearrangement links TRBV2 to TRBJ2-3, with TRBD1 as a possible D gene (6 bases). This CDR3 has 16 residues. V lost 6 bases and J lost 1, with 17 bases in between. Germline V gene lookup returns CDR1 SNHLY and CDR2 FYNNEI. CDR3: CASSLQGTTRTDTQYF. The CDR3 bases are TGTGCCAGCAGCCTACAGGGAACTACGCGCACAGATACGCAGTATTTT.

The chain uses TRBV6-2 or TRBV6-3 and TRBJ2-3, with 7 bases matching TRBD2. CDR1 and CDR2 (germline): MNHEY, SVGEGT. This CDR3 is 14 amino acids long. V was clipped by 6 bases and J by 4 bases; unmatched bases: 7. The CDR3 spells CASRTGGSADTQYF. The CDR3 bases are TGTGCCAGCAGAACGGGGGGATCGGCAGATACGCAGTATTTT.

The chain couples TRBV11-2 to TRBJ2-3, with 11 bases lining up with TRBD2. This CDR3 contains 17 residues. Germline CDR1 SGHAT, CDR2 FQNNGV. V lost 3 bases to trimming and J lost 0 bases; unmatched junction nucleotides: 5. The CDR3 coding sequence is TGTGCCAGCAGCTTCACCCCTAGCGGGAGGAGCACAGATACGCAGTATTTT. Its protein is CASSFTPSGRSTDTQYF. Combining the CDR3 with reference TRBV11-2 and TRBJ2-3 gives the whole variable domain EAGVAQSPRYKIIEKRQSVAFWCNPISGHATLYWYQQILGQGPKLLIQFQNNGVVDDSQLPKDRFSAERLKGVDSTLKIQPAKLEDSAVYLCASSFTPSGRSTDTQYFGPGTRLTVL.

The chain carries TRBV6-2 or TRBV6-3 and TRBJ2-3; 8 bases agree with TRBD2. Germline CDR1 and CDR2: MNHEY and SVGEGT. Trimming cost V 2 bases and J 3 bases; bases outside gene matches: 1. The CDR3 contains 14 residues. The CDR3 spells CASSYRGRTDTQYF. The DNA for the CDR3 is TGTGCCAGCAGTTACCGCGGGAGGACAGATACGCAGTATTTT.

This chain joins TRBV5-1 and TRBJ2-1; a possible D gene is TRBD1 (6 bases). The CDR3 is made up of 14 amino acids. Trimming took 4 bases from V and 8 from J, leaving 16 bases between them. Germline V gives CDR1 SGHRS, CDR2 YFSETQ. The CDR3 reads CASSQSPGVDEQFF. CDR3 DNA sequence: TGCGCCAGCAGCCAGTCGCCAGGGGTCGATGAGCAGTTCTTC. The full variable domain, rest sourced from reference TRBV5-1 and TRBJ2-1, is KAGVTQTPRYLIKTRGQQVTLSCSPISGHRSVSWYQQTPGQGLQFLFEYFSETQRNKGNFPGRFSGRQFSNSRSEMNVSTLELGDSALYLCASSQSPGVDEQFFGPGTRLTVL.

The rearrangement links TRBV2 to TRBJ2-1; 10 nucleotides match TRBD2. Germline V gene sequence: CDR1 SNHLY, CDR2 FYNNEI. CDR3 length: 14 amino acids. With V trimmed by 6 bases and J by 7 bases, 6 bases remained unmatched. In DNA, the CDR3 is TGTGCCAGCAGACCACTAGCGGGACGGAATGAGCAGTTCTTC. Translating gives CASRPLAGRNEQFF.

This chain connects TRBV14 to TRBJ2-5; TRBD1 is a possible D gene (7 bases). Per germline, CDR1 SGHDN and CDR2 FVKESK. This CDR3 spans 19 amino acids. V shed 2 bases and J shed 2 bases, with 24 bases lying between them. CDR3 sequence: CASSQSGLDRVVRQETQYF. The CDR3 nucleotides are TGTGCCAGCAGCCAATCGGGACTTGACAGGGTGGTTCGACAAGAGACCCAGTACTTC. The variable domain in full, completed from reference TRBV14 and TRBJ2-5, reads EAGVTQFPSHSVIEKGQTVTLRCDPISGHDNLYWYRRVMGKEIKFLLHFVKESKQDESGMPNNRFLAERTGGTYSTLKVQPAELEDSGVYFCASSQSGLDRVVRQETQYFGPGTRLLVL.

This clonotype came up a few times. DNA for the CDR3: TGTGCCAGCAGTACCGGGACAGGGAGCACCGGGGAGCTGTTTTTT. Its translation: CASSTGTGSTGELFF. The chain links TRBV11-2 to TRBJ2-2, with TRBD1 matching 9 bases. CDR1 is SGHAT and CDR2 is FQNNGV in the germline V gene. The CDR3 is 15 residues long. The J segment lost 4 bases and the V segment lost 6 bases, leaving 6 bases of the junction unmatched.

This clonotype was seen many times. For the CDR3, the DNA is TGTGCCAGCAGCTTACCACAGGGCGGCTACACCTTC. This translates into CASSLPQGGYTF. The chain carries TRBV7-9 and TRBJ1-2; the D gene is possibly TRBD1 (6 bases). V was trimmed by 2 bases and J by 8 bases, leaving 9 bases between them. CDR3 length equals 12 residues. Germline lookup yields CDR1 SEHNR and CDR2 FQNEAQ (reference sequence).

Here the CDR3 DNA reads TGTGCCTGGAGTATCGGGATTGGAAACACCATATATTTT. Encoded protein: CAWSIGIGNTIYF. The rearrangement uses TRBV30 and TRBJ1-3; no clear D. V shed 2 bases and J shed 3 bases, with 8 bases lying between them. The CDR3 runs to 13 residues. Germline V lookup: CDR1 GTSNPN, CDR2 SVGIG (reference sequence).

The chain recombines TRBV19 with TRBJ2-1; 7 positions match TRBD2. Germline trimming cut 7 bases from V and 7 bases from J; bases unmatched to any gene: 10. This CDR3 is 14 amino acids long. Germline V gene data show CDR1 as LNHDA and CDR2 as SQIVND (reference sequence). CDR3 DNA sequence: TGTGCCAGTACCCGCACGGGGGGAGTAAATGAGCAGTTCTTC. Amino acids: CASTRTGGVNEQFF.

The V and J genes are TRBV28 and TRBJ1-6; 9 nucleotides agree with TRBD1. J was trimmed by 6 bases and V by 6 bases; bases with no gene match: 3. Germline assignment: CDR1 MDHEN and CDR2 SYDVKM. There are 14 residues in the CDR3. This chain's CDR3 is CASRRTGANSPLHF. The CDR3 nucleotides are TGTGCCAGCAGGCGGACAGGGGCTAATTCACCCCTCCACTTT.

This clonotype was seen a handful of times. The chain employs TRBV19 and TRBJ1-2, with D unclear. Trimming took off 3 bases at V and 3 bases at J, with 5 bases between the two ends. CDR1 and CDR2 (germline): LNHDA, SQIVND (reference sequence). The CDR3 runs to 12 residues. In DNA, the CDR3 is TGTGCCAGTAGTATGTACGACTATGGCTACACCTTC. Translating it yields CASSMYDYGYTF.

With regard to this clonotype: Mismatch with germline at one junction end may stem from a read error. The chain uses TRBV6-5 and TRBJ2-1; D possibly corresponds to TRBD2 (5 bases). Germline V lookup: CDR1 MNHEY, CDR2 SVGAGI. This CDR3 has 13 amino acids. The CDR3 sequence is CASSYSNKGEQLF. The CDR3 region has the DNA TGTGCCAGCAGTTACTCGAACAAGGGAGAGCAGCTCTTC.

This clonotype has at least ten counts. The chain combines TRBV7-2 with TRBJ1-2, with D maybe TRBD1 (5 bases). The CDR3 covers 13 residues. The V gene's germline CDR1 is SGHTA and CDR2 FQGNSA. Between the trimmed V and J ends, which lost 4 bases and 7 bases, there was a span of 13 bases. The CDR3 DNA sequence: TGTGCCAGCAGCTCCATGACAGCGGCTGGCTACACCTTC. It is translated as CASSSMTAAGYTF.

The rearrangement uses TRBV6-2 or TRBV6-3 and TRBJ2-3; TRBD2 matches at 10 bases. From germline, CDR1 is MNHEY and CDR2 SVGEGT. The CDR3 spans 16 residues. J lost 1 base, V lost 4 bases, and 5 bases had no gene match. The CDR3: CASSFDSGRRTDTQYF. The CDR3 nucleotides are TGTGCCAGCAGTTTCGATAGCGGGAGGCGCACAGATACGCAGTATTTT.

In its sample, this clonotype was seen many times. This sequence joins TRBV7-2 and TRBJ1-2, with TRBD1 as a possible D gene (6 bases). This CDR3 has 12 residues. Trimming shortened V by 6 bases and J by 4 bases, and 9 bases separated the two germline ends. CDR1 SGHTA and CDR2 FQGNSA come from the germline V gene. The CDR3: CASSRGAYGYTF. CDR3 bases: TGTGCCAGCAGTCGGGGGGCCTATGGCTACACCTTC.

There are a few counts of this clonotype. The chain joins TRBV7-2 to TRBJ2-2; either TRBD1 or TRBD2 may fit D (5 bases each). The germline V and J ends were trimmed by 1 base and 1 base, with 10 bases remaining between them. In germline, CDR1 is SGHTA, CDR2 FQGNSA. The CDR3 runs 16 residues. The CDR3 nucleotides read TGTGCCAGCAGCTTAGAGGCAGGGAGGAACACCGGGGAGCTGTTTTTT. It translates to CASSLEAGRNTGELFF.

This clonotype was picked up many times. J is TRBJ2-2 and V is TRBV7-2, with TRBD2 matching over 8 bases. Trimming took 1 base from V and 7 from J; bases not matched to a gene: 5. Germline V lookup: CDR1 SGHTA, CDR2 FQGNSA. The CDR3 runs to 15 residues. CDR3 sequence reads: CASSLGGRIGGELFF. The CDR3 nucleotides are TGTGCCAGCAGCTTAGGCGGGAGGATCGGCGGGGAGCTGTTTTTT.

The rearrangement uses TRBV20-1 and TRBJ1-4; TRBD1 is a possible D gene (5 bases). Trimming shortened V by 0 bases and J by 4 bases, and 9 bases separated the two germline ends. From germline, CDR1 is DFQATT and CDR2 SNEGSKA (reference sequence). This CDR3 has 14 residues. The DNA of the CDR3 is TGCAGTGCTAGAGATGGCAGGGATAATGAAAAACTGTTTTTT. This translates into CSARDGRDNEKLFF.